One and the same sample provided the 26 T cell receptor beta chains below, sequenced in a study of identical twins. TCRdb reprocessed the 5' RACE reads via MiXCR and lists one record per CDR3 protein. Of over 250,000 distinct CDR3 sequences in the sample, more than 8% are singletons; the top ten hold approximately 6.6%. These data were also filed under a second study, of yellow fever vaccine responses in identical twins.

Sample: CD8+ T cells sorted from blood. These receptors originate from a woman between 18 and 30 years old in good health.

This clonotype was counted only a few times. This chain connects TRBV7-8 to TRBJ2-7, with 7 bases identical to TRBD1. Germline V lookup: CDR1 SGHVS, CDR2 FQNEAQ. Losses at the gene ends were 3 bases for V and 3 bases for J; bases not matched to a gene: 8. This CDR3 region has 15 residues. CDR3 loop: CASSLRLQGRYEQYF. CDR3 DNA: TGTGCCAGCAGCTTGAGACTACAGGGGCGCTACGAGCAGTACTTC. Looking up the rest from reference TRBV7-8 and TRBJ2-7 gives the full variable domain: GAGVSQSPRYKVAKRGQDVALRCDPISGHVSLFWYQQALGQGPEFLTYFQNEAQLDKSGLPSDRFFAERPEGSVSTLKIQRTQQEDSAVYLCASSLRLQGRYEQYFGPGTRLTVT.

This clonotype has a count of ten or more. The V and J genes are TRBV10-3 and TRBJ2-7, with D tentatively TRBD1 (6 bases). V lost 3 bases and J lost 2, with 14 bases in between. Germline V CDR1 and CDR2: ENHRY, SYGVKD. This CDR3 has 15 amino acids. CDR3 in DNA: TGTGCCATCAGTGAATCAACAGGGACCACCTACGAGCAGTACTTC. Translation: CAISESTGTTYEQYF.

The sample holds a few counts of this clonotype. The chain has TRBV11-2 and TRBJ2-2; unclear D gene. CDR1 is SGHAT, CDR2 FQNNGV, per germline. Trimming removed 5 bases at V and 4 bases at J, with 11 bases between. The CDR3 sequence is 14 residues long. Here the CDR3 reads CASSPPGLTGELFF. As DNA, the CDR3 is TGTGCCAGCAGCCCCCCCGGCCTCACCGGGGAGCTGTTTTTT.

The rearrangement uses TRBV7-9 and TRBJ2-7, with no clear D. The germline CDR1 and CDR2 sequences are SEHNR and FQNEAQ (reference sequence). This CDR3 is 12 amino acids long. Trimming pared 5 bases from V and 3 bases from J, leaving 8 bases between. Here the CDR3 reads CASSGVHYEQYF. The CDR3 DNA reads TGTGCCAGCAGCGGGGTCCACTACGAGCAGTACTTC.

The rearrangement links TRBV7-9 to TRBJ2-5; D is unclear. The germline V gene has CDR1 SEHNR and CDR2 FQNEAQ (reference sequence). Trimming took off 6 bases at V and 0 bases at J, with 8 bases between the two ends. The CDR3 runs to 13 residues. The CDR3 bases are TGTGCCAGCAGTGGACGGAACCAAGAGACCCAGTACTTC. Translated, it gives CASSGRNQETQYF.

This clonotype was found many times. The CDR3 protein is CASSQAHGGTYEQYF. The CDR3 DNA follows: TGCGCCAGCAGCCAAGCCCACGGGGGGACCTACGAGCAGTACTTC. This chain connects TRBV4-3 to TRBJ2-7, with 7 bases lining up with TRBD2. In germline, CDR1 is LGHNA, CDR2 YSLEER. V dropped 1 base and J dropped 2; count of bases not matched to a gene: 5. The CDR3 has 15 amino acids.

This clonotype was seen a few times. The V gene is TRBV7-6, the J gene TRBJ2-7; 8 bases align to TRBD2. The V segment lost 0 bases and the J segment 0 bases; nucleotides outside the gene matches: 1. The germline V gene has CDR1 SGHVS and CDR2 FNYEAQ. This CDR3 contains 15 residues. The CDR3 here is CASSLAREDSYEQYF. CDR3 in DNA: TGTGCCAGCAGCTTAGCGCGGGAGGACTCCTACGAGCAGTACTTC.

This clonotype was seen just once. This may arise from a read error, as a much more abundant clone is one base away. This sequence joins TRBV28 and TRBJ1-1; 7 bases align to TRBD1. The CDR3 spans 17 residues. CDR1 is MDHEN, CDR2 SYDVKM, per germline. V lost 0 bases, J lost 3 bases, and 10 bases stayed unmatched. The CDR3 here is CASSLWDGGGGHTEAFF. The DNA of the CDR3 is TGTGCCAGCAGTTTATGGGATGGAGGAGGGGGCCACACTGAAGCTTTCTTT.

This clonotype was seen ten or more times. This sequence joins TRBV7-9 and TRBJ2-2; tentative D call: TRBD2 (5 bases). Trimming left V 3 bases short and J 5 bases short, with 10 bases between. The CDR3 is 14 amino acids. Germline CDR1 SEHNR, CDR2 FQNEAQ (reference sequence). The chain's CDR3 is CASSFASFTGELFF. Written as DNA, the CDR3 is TGTGCCAGCAGCTTCGCTAGCTTTACCGGGGAGCTGTTTTTT.

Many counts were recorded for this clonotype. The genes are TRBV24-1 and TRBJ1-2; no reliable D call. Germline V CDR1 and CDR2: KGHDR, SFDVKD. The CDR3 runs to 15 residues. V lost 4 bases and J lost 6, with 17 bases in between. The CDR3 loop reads CATSDPNDPQDGYTF. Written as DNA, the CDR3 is TGTGCCACCAGTGACCCCAATGACCCGCAGGATGGCTACACCTTC.

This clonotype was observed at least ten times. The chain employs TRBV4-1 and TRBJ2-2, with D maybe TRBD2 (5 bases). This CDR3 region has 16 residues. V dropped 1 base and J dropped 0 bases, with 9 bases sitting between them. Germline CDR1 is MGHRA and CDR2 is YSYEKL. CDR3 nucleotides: TGCGCCAGCAGCCAAGGGCCGGGGTCGAACACCGGGGAGCTGTTTTTT. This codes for CASSQGPGSNTGELFF.

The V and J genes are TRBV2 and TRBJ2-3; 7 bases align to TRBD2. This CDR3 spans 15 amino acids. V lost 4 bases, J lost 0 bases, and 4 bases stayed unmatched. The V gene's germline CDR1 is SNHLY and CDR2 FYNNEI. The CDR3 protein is CASSVGGVSTDTQYF. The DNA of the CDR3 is TGTGCCAGCAGTGTGGGGGGGGTCAGCACAGATACGCAGTATTTT.

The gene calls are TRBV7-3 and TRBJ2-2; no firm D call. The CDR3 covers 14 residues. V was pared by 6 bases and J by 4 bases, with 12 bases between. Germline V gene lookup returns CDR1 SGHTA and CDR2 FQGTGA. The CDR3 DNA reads TGTGCCAGCAGTTCTCAGGCACCCACCGGGGAGCTGTTTTTT. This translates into CASSSQAPTGELFF. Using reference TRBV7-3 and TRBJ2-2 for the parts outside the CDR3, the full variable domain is GAGVSQTPSNKVTEKGKYVELRCDPISGHTALYWYRQSLGQGPEFLIYFQGTGAADDSGLPNDRFFAVRPEGSVSTLKIQRTERGDSAVYLCASSSQAPTGELFFGEGSRLTVL.

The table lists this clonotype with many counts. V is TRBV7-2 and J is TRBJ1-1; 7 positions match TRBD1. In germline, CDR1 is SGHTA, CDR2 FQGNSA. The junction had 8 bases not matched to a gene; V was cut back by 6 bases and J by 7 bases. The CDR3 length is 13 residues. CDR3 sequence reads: CASRPPGGVEAFF. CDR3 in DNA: TGTGCCAGCAGACCTCCAGGGGGAGTTGAAGCTTTCTTT.

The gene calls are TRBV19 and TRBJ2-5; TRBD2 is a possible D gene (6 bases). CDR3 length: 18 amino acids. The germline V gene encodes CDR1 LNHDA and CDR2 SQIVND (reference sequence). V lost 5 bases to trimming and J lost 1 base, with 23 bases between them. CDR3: CASSHQPLGRRVQETQYF. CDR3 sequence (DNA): TGTGCCAGTAGTCATCAGCCCCTCGGACGGAGGGTCCAAGAGACCCAGTACTTC.

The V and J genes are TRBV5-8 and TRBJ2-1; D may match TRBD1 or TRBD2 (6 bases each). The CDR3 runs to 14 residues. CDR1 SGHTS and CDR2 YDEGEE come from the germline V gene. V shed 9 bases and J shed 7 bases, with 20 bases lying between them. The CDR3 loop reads CAITLRGVLNEQFF. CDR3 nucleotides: TGTGCCATCACCCTAAGGGGGGTGCTGAATGAGCAGTTCTTC.

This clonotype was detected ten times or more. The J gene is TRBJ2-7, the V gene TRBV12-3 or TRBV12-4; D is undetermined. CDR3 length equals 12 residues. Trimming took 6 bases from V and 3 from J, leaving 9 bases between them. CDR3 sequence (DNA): TGTGCCAGCAGCCCCACGGGCTACGAGCAGTACTTC. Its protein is CASSPTGYEQYF.

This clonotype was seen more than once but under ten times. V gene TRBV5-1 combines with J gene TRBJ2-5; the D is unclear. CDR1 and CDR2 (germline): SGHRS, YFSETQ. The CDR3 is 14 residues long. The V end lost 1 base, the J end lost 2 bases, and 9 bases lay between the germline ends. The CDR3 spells CASSLSTGQETQYF. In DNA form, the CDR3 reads TGCGCCAGCAGCTTGTCCACTGGACAAGAGACCCAGTACTTC.

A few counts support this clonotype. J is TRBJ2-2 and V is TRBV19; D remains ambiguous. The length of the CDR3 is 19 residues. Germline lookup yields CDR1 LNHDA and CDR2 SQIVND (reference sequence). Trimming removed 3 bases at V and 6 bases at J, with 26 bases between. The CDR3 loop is CASSIPSRRSPDEAGELFF. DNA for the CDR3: TGTGCCAGTAGTATCCCCTCCAGACGCTCCCCAGATGAGGCCGGGGAGCTGTTTTTT.

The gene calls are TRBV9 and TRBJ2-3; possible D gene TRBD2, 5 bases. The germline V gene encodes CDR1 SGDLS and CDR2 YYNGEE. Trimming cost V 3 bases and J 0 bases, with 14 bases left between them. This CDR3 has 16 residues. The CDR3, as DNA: TGTGCCAGCAGCGACGGACTTTCCCTCAGCACAGATACGCAGTATTTT. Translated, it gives CASSDGLSLSTDTQYF.

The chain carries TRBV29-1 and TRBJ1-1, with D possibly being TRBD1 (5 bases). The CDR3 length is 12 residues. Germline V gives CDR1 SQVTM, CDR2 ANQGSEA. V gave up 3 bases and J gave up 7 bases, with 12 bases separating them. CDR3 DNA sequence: TGCAGCGTTGAGGGCCAGGGTGATGAAGCTTTCTTT. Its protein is CSVEGQGDEAFF.

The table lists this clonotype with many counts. The CDR3: CATSGLYNEQFF. In DNA form, the CDR3 reads TGTGCCACCTCGGGGCTCTACAATGAGCAGTTCTTC. V gene TRBV11-2 combines with J gene TRBJ2-1; D is possibly TRBD1 or TRBD2 (5 bases each). V dropped 10 bases and J dropped 3 bases, with 10 bases sitting between them. The CDR3 totals 12 residues. Germline V gene lookup returns CDR1 SGHAT and CDR2 FQNNGV.

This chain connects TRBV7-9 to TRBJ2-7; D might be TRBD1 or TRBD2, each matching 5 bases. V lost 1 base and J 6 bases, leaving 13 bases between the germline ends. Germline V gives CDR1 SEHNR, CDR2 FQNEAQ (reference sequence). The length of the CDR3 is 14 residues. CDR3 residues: CASSLVLGVSEQYF. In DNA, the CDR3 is TGTGCCAGCAGCTTAGTGCTGGGGGTTAGCGAGCAGTACTTC.

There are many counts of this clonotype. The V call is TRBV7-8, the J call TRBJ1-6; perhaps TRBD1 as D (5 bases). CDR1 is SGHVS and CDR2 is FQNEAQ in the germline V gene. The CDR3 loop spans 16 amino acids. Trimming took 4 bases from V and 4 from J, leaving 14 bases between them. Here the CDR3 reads CASSSSETEYNSPLHF. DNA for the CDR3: TGTGCCAGCAGCTCTTCCGAGACAGAGTATAATTCACCCCTCCACTTT.

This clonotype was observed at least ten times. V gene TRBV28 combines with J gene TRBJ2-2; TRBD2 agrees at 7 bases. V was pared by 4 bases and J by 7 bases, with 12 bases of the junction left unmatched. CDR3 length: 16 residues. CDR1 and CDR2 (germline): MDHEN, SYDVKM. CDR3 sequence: CASSYSRRTSGGELFF. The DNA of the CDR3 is TGTGCCAGCAGTTACAGCAGGCGGACTAGTGGCGGGGAGCTGTTTTTT.

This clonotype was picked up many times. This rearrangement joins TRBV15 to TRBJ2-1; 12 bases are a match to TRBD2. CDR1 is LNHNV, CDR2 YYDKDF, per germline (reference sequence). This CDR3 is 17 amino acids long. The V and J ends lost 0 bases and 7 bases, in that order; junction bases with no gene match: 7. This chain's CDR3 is CATSRELAGGPQNEQFF. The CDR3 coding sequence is TGTGCCACCAGCAGAGAGCTAGCGGGAGGGCCCCAGAATGAGCAGTTCTTC.